This T cell receptor (beta chain) was retrieved from a study of CD8+ T cells in alopecia areata. On the study more broadly: Oral tofacitinib, 5 to 10 mg twice daily, was given in an open-label trial. Study-wide results and caveats: Tofacitinib did not eliminate many expanded lesional clones from scalp or blood. Baseline CD8+ expansion's link to response remains uncertain, as there was one nonresponder. Higher clonality than in normal scalp was seen in lesional scalp, especially alopecia totalis/universalis.

CDR3 length equals 16 residues. CDR1 SGHNT and CDR2 YYREEE come from the germline V gene (reference sequence). Trimming took off 5 bases at V and 4 bases at J, with 18 bases between the two ends. The sample's treatment: oral pan-JAK inhibitor, 5-10 mg twice daily. Once RNA had been extracted, it was reverse transcribed into cDNA to act as the sequencing template. Generated by immunoSEQ multiplex PCR, the TCRdb table keeps only in-frame clones and is missing some. The table includes about 220,000 clones, about 58% detected once. Remarks on this clone: The antigen remains undetermined.

The chain uses TRBV5-4 and TRBJ2-2; D is perhaps TRBD2 (6 bases). The sequencing used CD4+ T cells sorted from blood, collected at week 4, from a patient treated with tofacitinib. The receptor comes from a human donor with alopecia areata. CDR3 sequence reads: CASRPPGELSTGELFF. The DNA for the CDR3 is TGTGCCAGCAGGCCTCCGGGAGAACTGAGCACCGGGGAGCTGTTTTTT.